One and the same sample provided the 30 T cell receptor beta chains below, sequenced in a study of vaccination effects on CD4 cells after COVID-19. After expansion with viral peptide pools in the ViraFEST assay, antigen-specific CD4+ T cells were sequenced. Scientists isolated CD4+ T cells after an approximately ten-day culture period ended. People in the vaccine group had not been infected with SARS-CoV-2 before, and their nucleocapsid antibodies were negative. These TCRs are of unknown antigen specificity. The repertoire was sequenced with immunoSEQ multiplex PCR; TCRdb's copy has only in-frame clones and lacks some. Of tens of thousands of clones in the sample, around 70% were seen once. Sample: CD4+ T cells from PBMCs cultured with SARS-CoV-2 spike peptides, taken before COVID-19 vaccination. These receptors were collected from a human donor who received a COVID-19 vaccine.

V usage is TRBV6-2 or TRBV6-3 and J usage is TRBJ2-1; D might be TRBD2 (6 bases). The CDR3 sequence is 18 residues long. Trimming cost V 4 bases and J 5 bases, with 24 bases left between them. CDR1 and CDR2 from the germline V gene are MNHEY and SVGEGT. The CDR3 here is CASSSIPAGRSTDNEQFF. In DNA, the CDR3 is TGTGCCAGCAGTTCGATACCCGCGGGGCGGTCGACCGACAATGAGCAGTTCTTC.

J is TRBJ2-7 and V is TRBV28, with 8 positions matching TRBD1. The CDR3 is 16 amino acids. Looked up from germline, CDR1 is MDHEN and CDR2 is SYDVKM. V was clipped by 3 bases and J by 4 bases; unmatched bases: 11. CDR3 residues: CASSFSVRDRRYEQYF. The CDR3 DNA reads TGTGCCAGCAGTTTTTCGGTCCGGGACAGGAGGTACGAGCAGTACTTC.

The genes are TRBV30 and TRBJ1-2; D gene uncertain. The CDR3 is 14 amino acids. Germline V gene sequence: CDR1 GTSNPN, CDR2 SVGIG (reference sequence). Trimming shortened V by 0 bases and J by 4 bases, and 12 bases separated the two germline ends. The CDR3 is CAWSVPWQFYGYTF. The CDR3, as DNA: TGTGCCTGGAGTGTACCGTGGCAATTCTATGGCTACACCTTC.

The chain couples TRBV19 to TRBJ2-3; TRBD2 might be the D (6 bases). V lost 5 bases and J lost 8, with 11 bases in between. The CDR3 length is 12 residues. CDR1 and CDR2 from the germline V gene are LNHDA and SQIVND (reference sequence). This CDR3 reads CASSSQTSTQYF. In DNA form, the CDR3 reads TGTGCCAGTAGTTCACAGACTAGTACGCAGTATTTT. Supplemented by reference TRBV19 and TRBJ2-3, the full variable domain reads DGGITQSPKYLFRKEGQNVTLSCEQNLNHDAMYWYRQDPGQGLRLIYYSQIVNDFQKGDIAEGYSVSREKKESFPLTVTSAQKNPTAFYLCASSSQTSTQYFGPGTRLTVL.

The chain has TRBV7-2 and TRBJ1-1; no reliable D call. The CDR3 contains 14 residues. Germline V gene sequence: CDR1 SGHTA, CDR2 FQGNSA. V was shortened by 1 base and J by 1 base, with 7 bases between the two germline ends. Here the CDR3 DNA reads TGTGCCAGCAGCTTAGGTTCTAAGAACACTGAAGCTTTCTTT. This codes for CASSLGSKNTEAFF.

This chain connects TRBV2 to TRBJ1-6; 7 positions match TRBD1. CDR1 is SNHLY and CDR2 is FYNNEI in the germline V gene. Trimming cost V 6 bases and J 8 bases; bases outside gene matches: 7. The CDR3 is 14 residues long. CDR3 loop: CASRKTGSDSPLHF. In DNA form, the CDR3 reads TGTGCCAGCAGAAAGACAGGGTCCGATTCACCCCTCCACTTT.

The chain joins TRBV19 to TRBJ1-4, with D unclear. CDR1 and CDR2 (germline): LNHDA, SQIVND (reference sequence). The CDR3 is 14 amino acids. Trimming removed 4 bases from V and 4 bases from J, with 10 bases in between. The CDR3 region has the DNA TGTGCCAGTAGTACCGGGCCTATTAATGAAAAACTGTTTTTT. Translated: CASSTGPINEKLFF.

This clone was counted a single time. The V and J genes are TRBV5-1 and TRBJ2-1, with a possible D match to TRBD2 (6 bases). This CDR3 spans 14 amino acids. The V gene lost 0 bases and the J gene lost 11 bases, with 15 bases spanning the gap. Germline V gene data show CDR1 as SGHRS and CDR2 as YFSETQ. Here the CDR3 DNA reads TGCGCCAGCAGCTTGGGTTCTAGCGCGAACCAGCAGTTCTTC. Translation gives CASSLGSSANQQFF.

This chain joins TRBV4-1 and TRBJ2-6; the D is unclear. The CDR3 runs to 17 residues. V dropped 1 base and J dropped 0 bases, with 10 bases sitting between them. Germline lookup yields CDR1 MGHRA and CDR2 YSYEKL. The CDR3 nucleotides are TGCGCCAGCAGCCAAGTAGGCCGGAGCTCTGGGGCCAACGTCCTGACTTTC. Its translation: CASSQVGRSSGANVLTF.

The chain uses TRBV18 and TRBJ1-2, with TRBD1 matching 9 bases. V lost 1 base and J lost 8; bases outside the gene matches: 2. Germline V gene data show CDR1 as KGHSH and CDR2 as LQKENI. CDR3 length: 13 amino acids. Here the CDR3 reads CASSPRQGDGYTF. CDR3 nucleotide sequence: TGTGCCAGCTCACCACGACAGGGGGACGGCTACACCTTC.

This sequence joins TRBV2 and TRBJ2-1; 11 bases fit TRBD2. Per germline, CDR1 SNHLY and CDR2 FYNNEI. V lost 6 bases, J lost 5 bases, and 9 bases stayed unmatched. The CDR3 covers 16 residues. CDR3 in amino acids: CASRLSSGGSNNEQFF. DNA of the CDR3: TGTGCCAGCAGACTTTCTAGCGGGGGGTCAAACAATGAGCAGTTCTTC.

The chain has TRBV6-5 and TRBJ2-3; D might be TRBD2 (5 bases). This CDR3 is 11 amino acids long. Trimming left V 9 bases short and J 4 bases short, with 8 bases between. Per the germline V gene, CDR1 is MNHEY and CDR2 is SVGAGI. The CDR3 is CARGDPDTQYF. The CDR3 DNA is TGTGCCAGGGGAGACCCAGATACGCAGTATTTT.

The DNA for the CDR3 is TGCGCCAGCAGCCTCGAACATGAATCCGCCCTGGGAAATGGCTACACCTTC. Translated, it gives CASSLEHESALGNGYTF. V usage is TRBV4-1 and J usage is TRBJ1-2; unclear D gene. Deletions cut 4 bases from V and 6 bases from J, with 24 bases between. Germline CDR1 and CDR2: MGHRA and YSYEKL. The CDR3 covers 17 residues.

V usage is TRBV15 and J usage is TRBJ2-7; 7 nucleotides align to TRBD1. The germline V gene encodes CDR1 LNHNV and CDR2 YYDKDF (reference sequence). With V trimmed by 5 bases and J by 4 bases, 8 bases remained unmatched. CDR3 length: 14 residues. CDR3 in DNA: TGTGCCACCAGCCCCCCGGGACAGAGATACGAGCAGTACTTC. Its protein product is CATSPPGQRYEQYF.

With regard to this clone: At one end the junction does not follow the germline gene, possibly because of a read error. The rearrangement uses TRBV20-1 and TRBJ1-2; the D is unclear. The CDR3 loop spans 11 amino acids. The germline V gene encodes CDR1 DFQATT and CDR2 SNEGSKA (reference sequence). CDR3 residues: CSARVVYGYTF. The CDR3 bases are TGCAGTGCCAGAGTTGTCTATGGCTACACCTTC.

The V call is TRBV15, the J call TRBJ2-7; 12 bases line up with TRBD1. V trimming: 5 bases; J trimming: 6 bases; junction bases outside the gene matches: 5. Germline V lookup: CDR1 LNHNV, CDR2 YYDKDF (reference sequence). This CDR3 has 14 amino acids. The CDR3 is CATSGDRGQFEQYF. CDR3 DNA sequence: TGTGCCACCAGCGGGGACAGGGGGCAGTTCGAGCAGTACTTC.

This rearrangement joins TRBV19 to TRBJ2-6; 7 bases align to TRBD1. The V gene's germline CDR1 is LNHDA and CDR2 SQIVND (reference sequence). J gave up 2 bases and V 6 bases, and 16 bases lay outside the gene matches. The CDR3 sequence is 19 residues long. CDR3: CASRPNTRDSLTGANVLTF. The CDR3 DNA sequence: TGTGCCAGTAGACCCAACACTCGGGACAGCTTAACTGGGGCCAACGTCCTGACTTTC.

The chain joins TRBV5-1 to TRBJ1-1; D unresolved. Trimming removed 3 bases from V and 0 bases from J, with 15 bases in between. Germline-derived CDR1 and CDR2 are SGHRS and YFSETQ. The CDR3 has 16 residues. As DNA, the CDR3 is TGCGCCAGCAGCTCCCGTTTAGGCAGCATGAACACTGAAGCTTTCTTT. It is translated as CASSSRLGSMNTEAFF.

This clone has just a few counts. The V and J genes are TRBV30 and TRBJ1-5; no definite D call. Germline values: CDR1 GTSNPN, CDR2 SVGIG (reference sequence). V lost 0 bases, J lost 3 bases, and 12 bases lay in between. The CDR3 has 15 residues. The CDR3 nucleotides are TGTGCCTGGAGTGTAGAAGGTCAGGCCAATCAGCCCCAGCATTTT. Its translation: CAWSVEGQANQPQHF.

CDR3 sequence (DNA): TGTGCCAGCAGTGAAGCGCGACTAGCGGGGATGTCGGGGGAGCTGTTTTTT. It encodes CASSEARLAGMSGELFF. The rearrangement links TRBV6-1 to TRBJ2-2, with TRBD2 matching over 11 bases. J lost 8 bases, V lost 0 bases, and 8 bases had no gene match. Germline CDR1 MNHNS, CDR2 SASEGT. CDR3 size: 17 residues.

This sequence joins TRBV5-4 and TRBJ2-6; no firm D call. This CDR3 spans 17 amino acids. Germline V gene lookup returns CDR1 SGHNT and CDR2 YYREEE (reference sequence). Trimming stripped 3 bases from V and 2 bases from J, with 15 bases between. The CDR3 sequence: CASSSQFHSTGANVLTF. For the CDR3, the DNA is TGTGCCAGCAGCTCCCAGTTCCATTCCACTGGGGCCAACGTCCTGACTTTC.

The chain couples TRBV4-3 to TRBJ2-1, with D hard to call. Germline CDR1 is LGHNA and CDR2 is YSLEER. The CDR3 loop spans 15 amino acids. V lost 1 base, J lost 5 bases, and 12 bases lay in between. In DNA form, the CDR3 reads TGCGCCAGCAGCCAAGGGTCTGGAAGGAACAATGAGCAGTTCTTC. Translating it yields CASSQGSGRNNEQFF.

This clone showed up just once. The J gene is TRBJ2-7, the V gene TRBV4-2, with a tentative D call TRBD2 (6 bases). Germline V gives CDR1 LGHNA, CDR2 YNFKEQ. The CDR3 contains 15 residues. The V and J ends lost 0 bases and 2 bases respectively, with 11 bases between them. For the CDR3, the DNA is TGTGCCAGCAGCCAAGATGGGACTGGGACCTACGAGCAGTACTTC. Protein: CASSQDGTGTYEQYF.

The J gene is TRBJ1-5, the V gene TRBV30; TRBD1 matches 8 bases. Trimming cost V 3 bases and J 0 bases; bases outside gene matches: 4. This CDR3 contains 15 residues. Germline V gene data show CDR1 as GTSNPN and CDR2 as SVGIG (reference sequence). The CDR3 coding sequence is TGTGCCTGGAGCAGGGGGCGGAATAGCAATCAGCCCCAGCATTTT. Translation: CAWSRGRNSNQPQHF.

The rearrangement joins TRBV21-1 to TRBJ2-4; TRBD1, the D gene given by the table, was not confirmed from the DNA. TRBV21-1 is shown as a pseudogene. There are 10 residues in the CDR3. The CDR3 protein is CASSIGQKYF. The CDR3 DNA sequence: TGTGCCAGCAGCATAGGACAGAAGTACTTC.

This clone was found once. V is TRBV7-6 and J is TRBJ1-3, with a tentative D call TRBD1 (5 bases). V was clipped by 5 bases and J by 2 bases, with 13 bases between them. CDR3 length: 15 amino acids. Germline CDR1 and CDR2: SGHVS and FNYEAQ. In DNA form, the CDR3 reads TGTGCCAGCAGCCCAGGGTCAGGGACTGGAAACACCATATATTTT. Encoded protein: CASSPGSGTGNTIYF.

The chain has TRBV2 and TRBJ1-2, with TRBD1 matching 8 bases. After removal of 7 bases from V and 7 bases from J, the junction contained 8 bases not matched to a gene. This CDR3 is built from 13 residues. The germline V gene encodes CDR1 SNHLY and CDR2 FYNNEI. CDR3 nucleotide sequence: TGTGCCAGCAAACCCCAGGGGGCGGGTGGCTACACCTTC. Protein product: CASKPQGAGGYTF.

The chain carries TRBV2 and TRBJ2-3; D possibly corresponds to TRBD2 (5 bases). There are 15 residues in the CDR3. Germline-derived CDR1 and CDR2 are SNHLY and FYNNEI. The V end lost 1 base, the J end lost 0 bases, and 8 bases lay between the germline ends. CDR3 region: CASSEGRSSTDTQYF. DNA of the CDR3: TGTGCCAGCAGTGAAGGGAGGAGTAGCACAGATACGCAGTATTTT.

The rearrangement links TRBV9 to TRBJ1-4; 7 nucleotides match TRBD1. The CDR3 is 15 amino acids. Per germline, CDR1 SGDLS and CDR2 YYNGEE. J was trimmed by 7 bases and V by 4 bases; bases with no gene match: 10. The DNA for the CDR3 is TGTGCCAGCAGCTCCCCCCAAGGGGGCGGTGAAAAACTGTTTTTT. Protein sequence: CASSSPQGGGEKLFF.

This clone has more than one count but fewer than ten. The chain employs TRBV5-5 and TRBJ1-1; D may be TRBD1 (5 bases). The CDR3 spans 13 residues. Trimming stripped 2 bases from V and 9 bases from J, with 14 bases between. The germline CDR1 and CDR2 sequences are SGHKS and YYEKEE (reference sequence). As DNA, the CDR3 is TGTGCCAGCAGCTTCCGGGACGGGAGAAAAGCTTTCTTT. Its protein product is CASSFRDGRKAFF.